This entry describes one TCR beta chain. This record belongs to a study of blood T cell repertoires in COVID-19. Study overall: COVID-19 samples from acute and convalescent phases originated in the United States, Italy and Spain.

Participant reports of clinical history set cohort assignment. Per the authors' pipeline: The assay estimated nucleated cells by amplifying reference gene primers. Produced via immunoSEQ multiplex PCR; TCRdb's table is partial and in-frame only. Clone size and the V and J calls come from that table; the DNA yielded D and trimming. The sample carries fewer than 250,000 clones, 80% to 90% recorded once. V was pared by 2 bases and J by 6 bases, with 13 bases between. From germline, CDR1 is SGHAT and CDR2 FQNNGV. The CDR3 sequence is 14 residues long. The chain recombines TRBV11-2 with TRBJ1-2, with D tentatively TRBD1 (6 bases). The receptor comes from a woman in her thirties or forties with acute COVID-19. Sequenced: PBMCs or T cells enriched from blood (not recorded which). The CDR3 spells CASSLFQDRNGYTF. CDR3 sequence (DNA): TGTGCCAGCAGCTTATTCCAGGACAGAAATGGCTACACCTTC. The variable domain in full, with the rest retrieved from reference TRBV11-2 and TRBJ1-2, is EAGVAQSPRYKIIEKRQSVAFWCNPISGHATLYWYQQILGQGPKLLIQFQNNGVVDDSQLPKDRFSAERLKGVDSTLKIQPAKLEDSAVYLCASSLFQDRNGYTFGSGTRLTVV.